This T cell receptor beta chain was profiled in a study of shared clonotypes between healthy human individuals. Naive CD8 cells, CD45RO-negative and positively selected for CCR7, excluded terminally differentiated effector memory CD45RA+ cells. V was cut by 1 base and J by 4 bases, with 15 bases left in between. Germline values: CDR1 SGDLS, CDR2 YYNGEE. The CDR3 runs to 16 residues. Per the original data handling: Quality scores were absent from the junction-only immunoSEQ sequences, so filtering differed. The protocol was immunoSEQ multiplex PCR, while the TCRdb copy is restricted to in-frame clones and leaves out a portion. The V and J calls and clone size are taken from that table; D and trimming were inferred from the DNA. The sample records some 2 million clones, about 95% being singletons.

Sequenced sample: naive CD8+ T cells sorted from blood. The source of this sequence is a man aged 18 to 30 in good health. The genes are TRBV9 and TRBJ2-1, with D possibly being TRBD2 (6 bases). As DNA, the CDR3 is TGTGCCAGCAGCGTACCTCCCGCAGGGACTTACAATGAGCAGTTCTTC. Amino acids: CASSVPPAGTYNEQFF. The full variable domain, rest sourced from reference TRBV9 and TRBJ2-1, is DSGVTQTPKHLITATGQRVTLRCSPRSGDLSVYWYQQSLDQGLQFLIQYYNGEERAKGNILERFSAQQFPDLHSELNLSSLELGDSALYFCASSVPPAGTYNEQFFGPGTRLTVL.